This T cell receptor beta chain was identified in a study of shared clonotypes between healthy human individuals. Study context: Aged 18 to 49, the donors were a couple of women and three men. Per donor, CD8 memory used one plate, CD8 naive used two, CD4 memory used three and CD4 naive used three. The study, taken as a whole, reports: The researchers took only blood, and tissue repertoires probably look different. Larger estimated richness was generally seen in naive subsets than in memory subsets.

Some clones are missing from TCRdb's copy, which holds only in-frame ones; the method was immunoSEQ multiplex PCR. This table has around 600,000 clones, roughly 97% appearing once. V was clipped by 7 bases and J by 4 bases; unmatched bases: 11. This CDR3 region has 15 residues. The germline gives CDR1 SNHLY, CDR2 FYNNEI. For this clone: What it recognizes is unknown.

Material: naive CD4+ T cells sorted from blood. Regarding subset: CD45RA+ positively selected. The TCR was taken from a woman aged 25 to 39 in good health. The rearrangement links TRBV2 to TRBJ2-5, with 8 bases lining up with TRBD1. CDR3 nucleotide sequence: TGTGCCAGCAAGGAATGGACAGGGCGATCAGAGACCCAGTACTTC. This translates into CASKEWTGRSETQYF.